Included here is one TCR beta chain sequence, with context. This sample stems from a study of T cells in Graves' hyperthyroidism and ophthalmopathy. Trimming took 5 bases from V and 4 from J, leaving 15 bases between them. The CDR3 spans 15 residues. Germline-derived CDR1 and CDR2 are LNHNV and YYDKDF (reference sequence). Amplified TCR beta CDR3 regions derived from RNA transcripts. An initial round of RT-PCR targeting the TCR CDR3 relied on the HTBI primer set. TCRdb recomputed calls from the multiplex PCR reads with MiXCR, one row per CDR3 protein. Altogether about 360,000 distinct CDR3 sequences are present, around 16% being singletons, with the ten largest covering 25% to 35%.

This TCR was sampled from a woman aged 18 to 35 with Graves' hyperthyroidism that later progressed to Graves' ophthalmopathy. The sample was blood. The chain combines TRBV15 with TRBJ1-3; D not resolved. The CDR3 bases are TGTGCCACCAGCCCTGAGGTGTGGGGAGGAAACACCATATATTTT. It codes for CATSPEVWGGNTIYF.